Sequencing of this T cell receptor beta chain was carried out in a study of cytomegalovirus exposure and HLA in healthy donors. General study findings and limits: Productive rates of about 90% or about 30% were seen for most TCR beta V segments in an earlier analysis.

Germline CDR1 SGHTA, CDR2 FQGTGA. There are 14 residues in the CDR3. Trimming shortened V by 2 bases and J by 3 bases, and 9 bases separated the two germline ends. In the case of this clone: The antigen is undetermined.

A multiplex PCR was run with 60 Vbeta primers and 13 Jbeta primers. TCRdb's table, derived via immunoSEQ multiplex PCR, lists solely in-frame clones and lacks some. The sample yields under 70,000 clones, around 80% seen once. The source is a man between 50 and 59 years old in good health and CMV-seronegative. The sequenced sample consisted of PBMCs. The chain uses TRBV7-3 and TRBJ2-3; TRBD1 is a possible D gene (5 bases). The CDR3 loop is CASSLVPGTDTQYF. The CDR3, as DNA: TGTGCCAGCAGCTTAGTTCCAGGGACAGATACGCAGTATTTT.